This record concerns one T cell receptor (beta chain) sequence. Here immunoSEQ multiplex PCR was the method, and the copy in TCRdb shows in-frame clones only, minus some. The table shows around 430,000 clones, with 85% to 90% occurring only once. These data are taken from a study of blood T cell repertoires in COVID-19. Recovered Cohort 3 donors showed two negative PCRs, clearance, or symptom resolution. Per germline, CDR1 ENHRY and CDR2 SYGVKD. The V end was cut by 0 bases, the J end by 0 bases, with 14 bases between. This CDR3 is 17 amino acids long. The sequenced sample consisted of PBMCs or T cells enriched from blood (not recorded which). The chain combines TRBV10-3 with TRBJ1-2, with TRBD1 as a possible D gene (5 bases). This receptor was taken from a woman aged 50 to 65 who had recovered from COVID-19. The CDR3 DNA follows: TGTGCCATCAGTGAGTCGAAAGTCGGCAGGGCTAACTATGGCTACACCTTC. Its protein is CAISESKVGRANYGYTF.